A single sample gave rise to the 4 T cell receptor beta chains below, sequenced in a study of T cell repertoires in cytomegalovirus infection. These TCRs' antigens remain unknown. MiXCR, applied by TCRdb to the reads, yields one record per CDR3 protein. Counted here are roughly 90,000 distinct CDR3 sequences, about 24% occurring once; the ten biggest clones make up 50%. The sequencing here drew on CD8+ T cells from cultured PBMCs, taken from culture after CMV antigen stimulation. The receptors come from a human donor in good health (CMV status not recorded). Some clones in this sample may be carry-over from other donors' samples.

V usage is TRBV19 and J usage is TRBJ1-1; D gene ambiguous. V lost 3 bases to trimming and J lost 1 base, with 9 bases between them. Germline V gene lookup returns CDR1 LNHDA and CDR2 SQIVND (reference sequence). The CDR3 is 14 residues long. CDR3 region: CASSIGYGNTEAFF. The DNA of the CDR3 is TGTGCCAGTAGTATTGGGTATGGGAACACTGAAGCTTTCTTT. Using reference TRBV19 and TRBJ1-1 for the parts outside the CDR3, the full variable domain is DGGITQSPKYLFRKEGQNVTLSCEQNLNHDAMYWYRQDPGQGLRLIYYSQIVNDFQKGDIAEGYSVSREKKESFPLTVTSAQKNPTAFYLCASSIGYGNTEAFFGQGTRLTVV.

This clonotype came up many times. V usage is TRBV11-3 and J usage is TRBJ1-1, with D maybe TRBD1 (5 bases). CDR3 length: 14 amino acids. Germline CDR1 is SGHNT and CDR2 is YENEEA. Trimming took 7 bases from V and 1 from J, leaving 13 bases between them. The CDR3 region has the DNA TGTGCCAGCAAATATACAGGCCCGAACACTGAAGCTTTCTTT. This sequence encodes CASKYTGPNTEAFF.

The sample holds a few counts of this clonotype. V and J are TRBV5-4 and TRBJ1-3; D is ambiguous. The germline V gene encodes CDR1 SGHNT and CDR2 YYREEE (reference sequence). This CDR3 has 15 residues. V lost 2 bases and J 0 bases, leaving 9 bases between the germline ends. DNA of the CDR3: TGTGCCAGCAGCTTCAGTACGGACTCTGGAAACACCATATATTTT. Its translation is CASSFSTDSGNTIYF. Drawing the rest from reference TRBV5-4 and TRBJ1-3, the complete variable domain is ETGVTQSPTHLIKTRGQQVTLRCSSQSGHNTVSWYQQALGQGPQFIFQYYREEENGRGNFPPRFSGLQFPNYSSELNVNALELDDSALYLCASSFSTDSGNTIYFGEGSWLTVV.

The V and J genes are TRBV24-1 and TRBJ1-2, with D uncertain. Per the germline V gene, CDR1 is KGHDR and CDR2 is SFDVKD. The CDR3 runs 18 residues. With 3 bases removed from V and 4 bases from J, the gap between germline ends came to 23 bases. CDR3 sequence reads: CATSDNPTAFGAVYGYTF. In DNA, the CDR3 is TGTGCCACCAGTGATAACCCCACGGCGTTTGGTGCGGTCTATGGCTACACCTTC.